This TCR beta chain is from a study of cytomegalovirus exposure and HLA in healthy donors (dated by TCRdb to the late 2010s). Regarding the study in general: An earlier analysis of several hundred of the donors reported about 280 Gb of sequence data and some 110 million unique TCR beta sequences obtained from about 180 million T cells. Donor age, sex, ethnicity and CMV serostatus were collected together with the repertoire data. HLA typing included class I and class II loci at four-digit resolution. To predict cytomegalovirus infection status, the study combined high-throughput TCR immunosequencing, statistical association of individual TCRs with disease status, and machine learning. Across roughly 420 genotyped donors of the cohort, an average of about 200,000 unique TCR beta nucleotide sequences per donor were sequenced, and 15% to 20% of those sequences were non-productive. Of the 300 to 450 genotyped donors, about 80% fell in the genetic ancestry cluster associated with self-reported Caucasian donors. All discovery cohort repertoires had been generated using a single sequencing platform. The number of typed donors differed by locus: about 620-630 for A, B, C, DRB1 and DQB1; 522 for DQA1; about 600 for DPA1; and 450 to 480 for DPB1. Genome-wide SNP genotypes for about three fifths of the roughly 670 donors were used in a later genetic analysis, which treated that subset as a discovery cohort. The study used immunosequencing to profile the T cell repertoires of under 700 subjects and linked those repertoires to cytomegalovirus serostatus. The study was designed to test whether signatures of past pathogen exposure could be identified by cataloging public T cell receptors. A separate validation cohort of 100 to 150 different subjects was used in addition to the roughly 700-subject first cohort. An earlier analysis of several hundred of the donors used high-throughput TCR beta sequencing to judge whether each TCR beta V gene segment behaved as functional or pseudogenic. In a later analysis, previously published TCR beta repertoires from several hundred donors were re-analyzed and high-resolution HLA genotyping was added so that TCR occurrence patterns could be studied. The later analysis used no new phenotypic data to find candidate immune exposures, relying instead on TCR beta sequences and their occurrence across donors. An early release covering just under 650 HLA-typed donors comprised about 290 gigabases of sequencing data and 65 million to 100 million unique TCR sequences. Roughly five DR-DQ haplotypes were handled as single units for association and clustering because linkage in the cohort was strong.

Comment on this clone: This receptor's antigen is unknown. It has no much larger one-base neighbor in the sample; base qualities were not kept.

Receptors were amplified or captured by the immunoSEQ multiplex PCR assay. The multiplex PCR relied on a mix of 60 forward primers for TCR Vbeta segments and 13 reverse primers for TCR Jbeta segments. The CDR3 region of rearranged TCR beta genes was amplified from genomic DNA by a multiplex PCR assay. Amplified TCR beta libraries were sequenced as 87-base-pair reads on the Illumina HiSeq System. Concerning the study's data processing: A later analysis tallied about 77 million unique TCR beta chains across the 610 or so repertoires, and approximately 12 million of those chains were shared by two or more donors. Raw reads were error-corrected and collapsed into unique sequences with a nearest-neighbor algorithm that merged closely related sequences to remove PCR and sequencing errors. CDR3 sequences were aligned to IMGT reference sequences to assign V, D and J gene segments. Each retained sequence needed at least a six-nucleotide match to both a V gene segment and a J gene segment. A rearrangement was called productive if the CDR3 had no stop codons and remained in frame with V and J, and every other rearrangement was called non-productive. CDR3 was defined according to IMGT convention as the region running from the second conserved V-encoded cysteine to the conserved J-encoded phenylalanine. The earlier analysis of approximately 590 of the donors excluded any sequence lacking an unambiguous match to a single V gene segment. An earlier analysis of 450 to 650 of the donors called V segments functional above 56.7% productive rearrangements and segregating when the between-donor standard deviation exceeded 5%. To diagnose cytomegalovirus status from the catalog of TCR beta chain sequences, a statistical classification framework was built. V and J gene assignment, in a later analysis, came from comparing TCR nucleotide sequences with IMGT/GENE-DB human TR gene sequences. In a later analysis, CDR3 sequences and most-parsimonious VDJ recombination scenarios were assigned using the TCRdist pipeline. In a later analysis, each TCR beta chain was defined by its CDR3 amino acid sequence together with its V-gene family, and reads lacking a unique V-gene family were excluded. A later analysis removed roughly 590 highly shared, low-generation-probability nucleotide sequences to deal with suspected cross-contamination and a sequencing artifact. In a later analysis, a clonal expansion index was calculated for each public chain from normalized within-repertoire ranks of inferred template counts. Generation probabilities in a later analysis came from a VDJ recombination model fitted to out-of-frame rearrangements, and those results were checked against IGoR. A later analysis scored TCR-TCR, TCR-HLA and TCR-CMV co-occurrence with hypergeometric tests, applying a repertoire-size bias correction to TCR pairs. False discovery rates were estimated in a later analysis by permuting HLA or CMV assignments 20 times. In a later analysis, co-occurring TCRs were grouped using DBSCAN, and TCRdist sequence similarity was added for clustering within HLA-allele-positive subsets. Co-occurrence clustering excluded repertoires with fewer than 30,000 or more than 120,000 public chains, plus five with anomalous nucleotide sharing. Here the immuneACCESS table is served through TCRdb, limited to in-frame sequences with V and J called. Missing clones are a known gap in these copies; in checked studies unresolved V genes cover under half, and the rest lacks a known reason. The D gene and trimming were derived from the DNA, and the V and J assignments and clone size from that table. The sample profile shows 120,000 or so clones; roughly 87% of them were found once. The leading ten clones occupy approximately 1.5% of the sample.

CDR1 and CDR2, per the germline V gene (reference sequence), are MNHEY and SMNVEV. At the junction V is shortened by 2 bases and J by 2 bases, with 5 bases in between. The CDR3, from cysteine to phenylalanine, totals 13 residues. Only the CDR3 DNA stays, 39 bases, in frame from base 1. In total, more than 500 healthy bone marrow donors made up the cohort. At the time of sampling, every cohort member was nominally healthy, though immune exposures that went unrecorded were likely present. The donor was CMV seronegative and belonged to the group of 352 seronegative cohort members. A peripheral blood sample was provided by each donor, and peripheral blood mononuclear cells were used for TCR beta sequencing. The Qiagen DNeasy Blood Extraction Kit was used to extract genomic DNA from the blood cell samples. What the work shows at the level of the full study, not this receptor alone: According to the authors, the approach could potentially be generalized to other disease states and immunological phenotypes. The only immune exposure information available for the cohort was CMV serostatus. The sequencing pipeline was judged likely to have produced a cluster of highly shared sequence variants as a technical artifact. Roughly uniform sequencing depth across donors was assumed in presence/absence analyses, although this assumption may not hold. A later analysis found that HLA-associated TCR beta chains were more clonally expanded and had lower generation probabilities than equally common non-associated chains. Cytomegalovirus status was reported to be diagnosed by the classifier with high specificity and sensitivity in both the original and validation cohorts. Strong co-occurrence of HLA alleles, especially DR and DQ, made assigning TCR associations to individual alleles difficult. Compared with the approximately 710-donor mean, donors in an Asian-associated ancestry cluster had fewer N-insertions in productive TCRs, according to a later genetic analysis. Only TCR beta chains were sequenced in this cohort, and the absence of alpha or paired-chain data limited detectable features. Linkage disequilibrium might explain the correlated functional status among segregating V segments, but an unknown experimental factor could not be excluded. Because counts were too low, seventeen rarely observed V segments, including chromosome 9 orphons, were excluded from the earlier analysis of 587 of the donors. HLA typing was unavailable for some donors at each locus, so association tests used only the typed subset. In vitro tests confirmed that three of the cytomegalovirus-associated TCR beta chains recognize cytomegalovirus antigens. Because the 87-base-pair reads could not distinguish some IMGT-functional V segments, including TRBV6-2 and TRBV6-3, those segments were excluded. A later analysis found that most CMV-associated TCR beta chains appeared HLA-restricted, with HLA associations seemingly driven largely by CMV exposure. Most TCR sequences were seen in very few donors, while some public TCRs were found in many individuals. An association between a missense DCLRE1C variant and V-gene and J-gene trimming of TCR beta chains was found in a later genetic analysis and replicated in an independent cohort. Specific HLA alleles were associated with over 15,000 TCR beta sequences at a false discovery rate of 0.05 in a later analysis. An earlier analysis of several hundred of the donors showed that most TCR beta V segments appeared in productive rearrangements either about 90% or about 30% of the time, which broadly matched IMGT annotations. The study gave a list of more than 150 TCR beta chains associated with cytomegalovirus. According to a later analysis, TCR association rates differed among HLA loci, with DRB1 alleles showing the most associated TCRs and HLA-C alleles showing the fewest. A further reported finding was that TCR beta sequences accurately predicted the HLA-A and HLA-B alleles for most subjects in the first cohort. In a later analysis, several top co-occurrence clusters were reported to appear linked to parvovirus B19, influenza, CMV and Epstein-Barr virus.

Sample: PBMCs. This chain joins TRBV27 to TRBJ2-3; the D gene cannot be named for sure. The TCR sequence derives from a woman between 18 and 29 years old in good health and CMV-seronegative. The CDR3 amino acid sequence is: CASSLLLTDTQYF. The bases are TGTGCCAGCAGTTTACTCCTCACAGATACGCAGTATTTT.